This T cell receptor (beta chain) was identified in a study of cytomegalovirus exposure and HLA in healthy donors. This clone showed up just once. Its antigen remains unknown. With 60 Vbeta and 13 Jbeta primers, the PCR was carried out. Here immunoSEQ multiplex PCR was the method, and the copy in TCRdb shows in-frame clones only, minus some. The sample includes fewer than 200,000 clones, about four fifths of them seen just once. Study findings and constraints: A later analysis by the authors found several of the most significant clusters apparently linked to common viral pathogens. The classifier, whose performance was assessed in both the original and validation cohorts, reportedly diagnosed cytomegalovirus status with high specificity and sensitivity.

The CDR3 sequence is 15 residues long. CDR1 is PRHDT, CDR2 FYEKMQ, per germline (reference sequence). Trimming removed 5 bases from V and 4 bases from J, with 18 bases in between. Source material: PBMCs. This receptor was identified in a man aged 45-60 years in good health and CMV-seronegative. The chain recombines TRBV13 with TRBJ2-7, with D perhaps TRBD1 (5 bases). This CDR3 reads CASSGAWTRKYEQYF. DNA for the CDR3: TGTGCCAGCAGCGGCGCTTGGACAAGGAAATACGAGCAGTACTTC.